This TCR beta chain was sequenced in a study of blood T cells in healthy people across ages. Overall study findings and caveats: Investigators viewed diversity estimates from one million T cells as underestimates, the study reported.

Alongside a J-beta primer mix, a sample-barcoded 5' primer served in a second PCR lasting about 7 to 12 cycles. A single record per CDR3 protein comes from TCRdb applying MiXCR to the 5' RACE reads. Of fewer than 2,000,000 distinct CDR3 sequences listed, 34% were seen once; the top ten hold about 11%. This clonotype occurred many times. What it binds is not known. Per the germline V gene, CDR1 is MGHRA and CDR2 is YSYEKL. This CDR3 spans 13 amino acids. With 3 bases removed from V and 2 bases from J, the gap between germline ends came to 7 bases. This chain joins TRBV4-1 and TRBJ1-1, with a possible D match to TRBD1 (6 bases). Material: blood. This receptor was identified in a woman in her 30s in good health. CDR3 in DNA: TGCGCCAGCAGCCAGGGGGCCAACACTGAAGCTTTCTTT. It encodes CASSQGANTEAFF.